The 15 T cell receptor beta chains below were found in one sample sequenced in a study of response to subunit inactivated influenza vaccine. Each CDR3 protein is one row after TCRdb ran MiXCR on the RT-PCR reads. The sample has about 570,000 distinct CDR3 sequences, around 11% seen once. These data also formed part of another study, on T cells expressing NK-cell markers. That source notes: Researchers built TCR beta cDNA using 5'RACE template switching with UMIs.

Sequenced material: PBMCs from blood, taken on the day of vaccination. The receptor source for this set is a man aged 50 to 59 who received an inactivated influenza vaccine.

In its sample, this clonotype was seen a few times. This chain links TRBV20-1 with TRBJ1-5; no clear D. Trimming took off 0 bases at V and 0 bases at J, with 9 bases between the two ends. CDR1 is DFQATT and CDR2 is SNEGSKA in the germline V gene (reference sequence). The length of the CDR3 is 15 residues. The CDR3 reads CSARDEIYSNQPQHF. In DNA form, the CDR3 reads TGCAGTGCTAGAGACGAGATCTATAGCAATCAGCCCCAGCATTTT.

This clonotype appeared a few times. The CDR3 DNA is TGTGCCAGCAGCCAAGCTCGACTGGACACCGGGGAGCTGTTTTTT. This gives the protein CASSQARLDTGELFF. The chain links TRBV14 to TRBJ2-2; D unresolved. Germline loops: CDR1 SGHDN, CDR2 FVKESK. This CDR3 comprises 15 residues. V lost 1 base and J 3 bases, leaving 9 bases between the germline ends.

This clonotype was observed a handful of times. The V call is TRBV4-1, the J call TRBJ1-1, with D perhaps matching TRBD1 (6 bases). V dropped 0 bases and J dropped 0 bases, with 17 bases sitting between them. The length of the CDR3 is 18 residues. In germline, CDR1 is MGHRA, CDR2 YSYEKL. In DNA, the CDR3 is TGCGCCAGCAGCCAAGACGGTATAGGACAGCGCATGAACACTGAAGCTTTCTTT. Its protein is CASSQDGIGQRMNTEAFF.

The rearrangement links TRBV6-2 or TRBV6-3 to TRBJ2-1; TRBD2 might be the D (6 bases). Germline assignment: CDR1 MNHEY and CDR2 SVGEGT. CDR3 length equals 12 residues. Trimming removed 8 bases at V and 4 bases at J, with 9 bases between. The CDR3 DNA reads as TGTGCCAGCGGGGGGATTTACAATGAGCAGTTCTTC. It codes for CASGGIYNEQFF.

Only a few counts were recorded for this clonotype. The rearrangement joins TRBV7-9 to TRBJ2-7; maybe TRBD2 (6 bases). Germline loops: CDR1 SEHNR, CDR2 FQNEAQ (reference sequence). V was pared by 4 bases and J by 5 bases, with 18 bases between. The CDR3 length is 15 residues. For the CDR3, the DNA is TGTGCCAGCAGCTCACTGGCGGGGAGACACGACGAGCAGTACTTC. Translating it yields CASSSLAGRHDEQYF. The full variable domain, its missing parts supplied by reference TRBV7-9 and TRBJ2-7, is DTGVSQNPRHKITKRGQNVTFRCDPISEHNRLYWYRQTLGQGPEFLTYFQNEAQLEKSRLLSDRFSAERPKGSFSTLEIQRTEQGDSAMYLCASSSLAGRHDEQYFGPGTRLTVT.

The gene calls are TRBV18 and TRBJ1-1; no firm D call. The germline CDR1 and CDR2 sequences are KGHSH and LQKENI. This CDR3 comprises 14 residues. V gave up 0 bases and J gave up 0 bases, with 5 bases separating them. Here the CDR3 DNA reads TGTGCCAGCTCACCACCGGTGGTGAACACTGAAGCTTTCTTT. It yields the protein CASSPPVVNTEAFF.

The chain joins TRBV4-2 to TRBJ2-1, with D maybe TRBD2 (5 bases). The V gene lost 0 bases and the J gene lost 6 bases, with 12 bases spanning the gap. Germline CDR1 and CDR2: LGHNA and YNFKEQ. The CDR3 length is 15 residues. The CDR3 sequence is CASSQDPTSSNEQFF. DNA for the CDR3: TGTGCCAGCAGCCAAGACCCTACTAGTTCCAATGAGCAGTTCTTC.

This clonotype was detected a few times. The V call is TRBV5-5, the J call TRBJ2-1; tentatively, D is TRBD1 or TRBD2 (5 bases each). The germline V gene encodes CDR1 SGHKS and CDR2 YYEKEE (reference sequence). The CDR3 covers 16 residues. V was pared by 7 bases and J by 1 base, with 18 bases between. CDR3 coding DNA: TGTGCCAGCCGCTACGGGACGCCTATATCCTACAATGAGCAGTTCTTC. Residues: CASRYGTPISYNEQFF.

Ten or more counts support this clonotype. CDR3 sequence reads: CASSLRAPNTEAFF. CDR3 bases: TGCGCCAGCAGCTTGAGGGCCCCGAACACTGAAGCTTTCTTT. This rearrangement joins TRBV5-1 to TRBJ1-1; D is ambiguous. V lost 1 base, J lost 1 base, and 8 bases lay in between. This CDR3 region has 14 residues. CDR1 SGHRS and CDR2 YFSETQ come from the germline V gene. Combining the CDR3 with reference TRBV5-1 and TRBJ1-1 gives the whole variable domain KAGVTQTPRYLIKTRGQQVTLSCSPISGHRSVSWYQQTPGQGLQFLFEYFSETQRNKGNFPGRFSGRQFSNSRSEMNVSTLELGDSALYLCASSLRAPNTEAFFGQGTRLTVV.

This clonotype was seen only a few times. The rearrangement links TRBV20-1 to TRBJ2-7; TRBD2 might be the D (7 bases). The CDR3 spans 15 residues. Looked up from germline, CDR1 is DFQATT and CDR2 is SNEGSKA (reference sequence). Trimming removed 0 bases from V and 5 bases from J, with 17 bases in between. The CDR3 DNA sequence: TGCAGTGCTAGAGATGGTGGGGGGGCGGGCCACGAGCAGTACTTC. Translated: CSARDGGGAGHEQYF.

The chain links TRBV12-3 or TRBV12-4 to TRBJ2-2, with TRBD2 matching over 15 bases. V trimming: 6 bases; J trimming: 2 bases; junction bases outside the gene matches: 1. This CDR3 comprises 16 residues. The CDR3: CASRGLAGGNTGELFF. The CDR3 DNA reads TGTGCCAGCAGGGGACTAGCGGGGGGAAACACCGGGGAGCTGTTTTTT.

This clonotype turned up a few times. The chain is built from TRBV7-8 and TRBJ2-3; D could derive from TRBD1 or TRBD2 (5 bases each). V was clipped by 0 bases and J by 6 bases, with 13 bases between them. This CDR3 spans 15 amino acids. CDR1 is SGHVS and CDR2 is FQNEAQ in the germline V gene. The CDR3 reads CASSLALGVWDTQYF. Written as DNA, the CDR3 is TGTGCCAGCAGCTTAGCGTTGGGGGTTTGGGATACGCAGTATTTT.

This clonotype was found a few times. V and J are TRBV14 and TRBJ2-7; 9 bases align to TRBD1. Trimming took 4 bases from V and 3 from J; bases not matched to a gene: 4. CDR1 and CDR2 from the germline V gene are SGHDN and FVKESK. The CDR3 sequence is 14 residues long. The CDR3 DNA reads TGTGCCAGCAGCCCGGGACAGGGCTACTACGAGCAGTACTTC. It specifies CASSPGQGYYEQYF.

J is TRBJ2-5 and V is TRBV5-1, with 7 bases that match TRBD1. J gave up 0 bases and V 4 bases, and 9 bases lay outside the gene matches. The CDR3 loop spans 16 amino acids. Germline lookup yields CDR1 SGHRS and CDR2 YFSETQ. CDR3 amino acids: CASSQGTAAYQETQYF. The CDR3 DNA reads as TGCGCCAGCAGCCAAGGGACAGCGGCGTACCAAGAGACCCAGTACTTC.

This clonotype has more than one count but fewer than ten. The chain joins TRBV29-1 to TRBJ1-1, with 8 nucleotides matching TRBD1. The CDR3 sequence is 13 residues long. V lost 5 bases, J lost 0 bases, and 2 bases stayed unmatched. The V gene's germline CDR1 is SQVTM and CDR2 ANQGSEA. The CDR3 here is CSVTDRVNTEAFF. DNA for the CDR3: TGCAGCGTTACGGACAGGGTGAACACTGAAGCTTTCTTT. Full variable domain (outside the CDR3, taken from reference TRBV29-1 and TRBJ1-1): SAVISQKPSRDICQRGTSLTIQCQVDSQVTMMFWYRQQPGQSLTLIATANQGSEATYESGFVIDKFPISRPNLTFSTLTVSNMSPEDSSIYLCSVTDRVNTEAFFGQGTRLTVV.